This T cell receptor (beta chain) was documented in a study of cytomegalovirus exposure and HLA in healthy donors. Study-level points and caveats: Further analysis, carried out later, found HLA-associated TCR beta chains more clonally expanded than equally common other chains. Researchers had no immune exposure information except CMV serostatus available.

This clone was found once. Its matching antigen is unknown. The primer mix had 60 Vbeta and 13 Jbeta primers. Profiling relied on immunoSEQ multiplex PCR, and the TCRdb table lists in-frame clones only, not all of them. The sample has 130,000 or so clones, approximately 84% seen once. This CDR3 region has 16 residues. Trimming left V 1 base short and J 4 bases short, with 14 bases between. Germline V gene sequence: CDR1 MGHRA, CDR2 YSYEKL. The TCR originated in a woman aged 18 to 35 in good health and CMV-seronegative. Sequences were obtained from PBMCs. This rearrangement joins TRBV4-1 to TRBJ1-5; D ambiguous. CDR3 in DNA: TGCGCCAGCAGCCAAGGCTTAGCGGCCGGGAATCAGCCCCAGCATTTT. Amino acid sequence: CASSQGLAAGNQPQHF.